This TCR beta chain emerged from a study of T cell clones after liver transplantation. General study findings and limits: Small, mixed patient groups and varying post-transplant times limit these conclusions. Circulating graft-donor-reactive CD4 TCRbeta sequences fell significantly post-transplant in 5 of 8 subjects.

Turning to this clone: Its specificity is not known.

Generated by immunoSEQ multiplex PCR, the TCRdb table keeps only in-frame clones and is missing some. The top ten clones hold around 26% of a sample with 25,000 to 35,000 clones, around 94% of them seen once. The sequencing here drew on CD8+ T cells from blood, taken 12 months after liver transplant. The sequence was obtained from a human patient who received a liver transplant. These T cells may partly come from the graft donor.

As DNA, the CDR3 is TGCAGCGTTGAAGATTCCGGGTCGGTTACCGGGAAACAGATCACAAAAGATACGCAGTATTTT. As protein: CSVEDSGSVTGKQITKDTQYF. This rearrangement joins TRBV29-1 to TRBJ2-3, with a possible D match to TRBD2 (5 bases). Germline CDR1 reads SQVTM; CDR2 reads ANQGSEA. The CDR3 extends over 21 amino acids. Trimming removed 0 bases at V and 5 bases at J, with 33 bases between.